These 26 T cell receptor beta chains came from one sample sequenced in a study of CD4 T cells in relation to SARS-CoV-2 and coronaviruses. Produced via immunoSEQ multiplex PCR; TCRdb's table is partial and in-frame only. Of tens of thousands of clones listed, around 87% are singletons. Sequenced material: memory CD4+ T cells from PBMCs. The source is an adult with COVID-19.

The V gene is TRBV5-4, the J gene TRBJ2-1; 10 nucleotides align to TRBD2. The V gene's germline CDR1 is SGHNT and CDR2 YYREEE (reference sequence). The ends lost 2 bases at V and 0 bases at J; junction bases unmatched: 2. The CDR3 extends over 16 amino acids. The CDR3 loop reads CASSLAGGSSYNEQFF. CDR3 DNA sequence: TGTGCCAGCAGCTTAGCGGGGGGGAGCTCCTACAATGAGCAGTTCTTC.

This clone was observed a few times. This sequence joins TRBV7-2 and TRBJ1-6; D gene unclear. The CDR3 has 14 residues. Germline assignment: CDR1 SGHTA and CDR2 FQGNSA. Trimming removed 1 base at V and 8 bases at J, with 9 bases between. The CDR3 coding sequence is TGTGCCAGCAGCTTAGGGAGAACGGATTCACCCCTCCACTTT. This translates into CASSLGRTDSPLHF.

This chain uses TRBV19 with TRBJ2-5; TRBD2 agrees at 9 bases. The V segment lost 5 bases and the J segment 4 bases; nucleotides outside the gene matches: 5. CDR1 and CDR2 from the germline V gene are LNHDA and SQIVND (reference sequence). CDR3 length equals 14 residues. The CDR3 sequence is CASSGGLATETQYF. Here the CDR3 DNA reads TGTGCCAGTAGTGGGGGACTAGCCACAGAGACCCAGTACTTC.

The chain recombines TRBV3-1 (or the pseudogene TRBV3-2) with TRBJ1-1; D ambiguous. This CDR3 comprises 16 residues. Germline V gene sequence: CDR1 LGHDT, CDR2 YNNKEL (reference sequence). Trimming pared 4 bases from V and 1 base from J, leaving 16 bases between. The CDR3 DNA reads as TGTGCCAGCAGCCCTCCCGGGAACAATCAGAACACTGAAGCTTTCTTT. Its translation is CASSPPGNNQNTEAFF.

This chain connects TRBV5-1 to TRBJ2-7; the match to TRBD2 covers 7 bases. CDR1 SGHRS and CDR2 YFSETQ come from the germline V gene. The CDR3 runs to 16 residues. V was pared by 0 bases and J by 0 bases, with 6 bases of the junction left unmatched. CDR3 sequence (DNA): TGCGCCAGCAGCTTGGCCCCAGCGGGAAGCTCCTACGAGCAGTACTTC. Protein sequence: CASSLAPAGSSYEQYF.

The chain combines TRBV25-1 with TRBJ1-2; D is possibly TRBD1 (5 bases). The CDR3 spans 14 residues. The V end lost 6 bases, the J end lost 7 bases, and 18 bases lay between the germline ends. Germline V gene lookup returns CDR1 MGHDK and CDR2 SYGVNS. CDR3 loop: CASRGQGPLRGYTF. The CDR3 DNA reads TGTGCCAGCAGGGGGCAGGGCCCTCTGCGTGGCTACACCTTC.

As regards this clone: Relative to the germline gene, one junction end is altered; a read error may explain this. The V and J genes are TRBV7-9 and TRBJ1-2; a possible D gene is TRBD1 (6 bases). This CDR3 is built from 14 residues. Germline lookup yields CDR1 SEHNR and CDR2 FQNEAQ (reference sequence). In nucleotides, the CDR3 is TGTGCCAGCAGTTTAGGACAGACTAACTATGGCTACACCTTC. It encodes CASSLGQTNYGYTF. The full variable domain, rest sourced from reference TRBV7-9 and TRBJ1-2, is DTGVSQNPRHKITKRGQNVTFRCDPISEHNRLYWYRQTLGQGPEFLTYFQNEAQLEKSRLLSDRFSAERPKGSFSTLEIQRTEQGDSAMYLCASSLGQTNYGYTFGSGTRLTVV.

A single count supports this clone. The rearrangement uses TRBV7-3 and TRBJ1-1; maybe TRBD1 (5 bases). The ends were cut back, 6 bases at V and 6 bases at J, with 17 bases in the middle. The CDR3 length is 14 residues. CDR1 and CDR2 (germline): SGHTA, FQGTGA. In DNA form, the CDR3 reads TGTGCCAGCAGTTCAGGGACGCCCCCCGCTGAAGCTTTCTTT. Protein product: CASSSGTPPAEAFF.

Only a few counts were recorded for this clone. The chain couples TRBV29-1 to TRBJ1-5; TRBD1 aligns across 10 bases. CDR3 length equals 13 residues. Germline CDR1 is SQVTM and CDR2 is ANQGSEA. J gave up 6 bases and V 6 bases, and 5 bases lay outside the gene matches. The CDR3, as DNA: TGCAGCGTCAAGACAGGGGGCGGTCAGCCCCAGCATTTT. Translation gives CSVKTGGGQPQHF.

The V and J genes are TRBV5-6 and TRBJ2-7; D is ambiguous. The germline V gene encodes CDR1 SGHDT and CDR2 YYEEEE. This CDR3 region has 13 residues. V lost 0 bases to trimming and J lost 3 bases, with 7 bases between them. This chain's CDR3 is CASSLGGFYEQYF. For the CDR3, the DNA is TGTGCCAGCAGCTTGGGAGGTTTCTACGAGCAGTACTTC.

The gene calls are TRBV28 and TRBJ1-1; possible D gene TRBD1, 5 bases. V was cut by 3 bases and J by 4 bases, with 15 bases left in between. CDR1 and CDR2 from the germline V gene are MDHEN and SYDVKM. This CDR3 contains 15 residues. CDR3 protein: CASSLWGLSGTEAFF. The DNA for the CDR3 is TGTGCCAGCAGTTTGTGGGGGTTGTCGGGCACTGAAGCTTTCTTT.

The rearrangement uses TRBV19 and TRBJ1-6; no definite D call. CDR3 length: 15 amino acids. V was clipped by 6 bases and J by 0 bases, with 9 bases between them. The germline gives CDR1 LNHDA, CDR2 SQIVND (reference sequence). CDR3 protein: CASSPGSSYNSPLHF. The CDR3 nucleotides read TGTGCCAGTAGCCCGGGCAGCTCCTATAATTCACCCCTCCACTTT.

The chain employs TRBV28 and TRBJ1-1; D call uncertain. The CDR3 length is 10 residues. Per the germline V gene, CDR1 is MDHEN and CDR2 is SYDVKM. Trimming cost V 5 bases and J 10 bases, with 8 bases left between them. In DNA, the CDR3 is TGTGCCAGCAGTCAAACGATAGCTTTCTTT. Translated: CASSQTIAFF. Full variable domain (outside the CDR3, taken from reference TRBV28 and TRBJ1-1): DVKVTQSSRYLVKRTGEKVFLECVQDMDHENMFWYRQDPGLGLRLIYFSYDVKMKEKGDIPEGYSVSREKKERFSLILESASTNQTSMYLCASSQTIAFFGQGTRLTVV.

This chain connects TRBV11-2 to TRBJ2-7; either TRBD1 or TRBD2 may supply D (5 bases each). Looked up from germline, CDR1 is SGHAT and CDR2 is FQNNGV. This CDR3 region has 12 residues. With 5 bases removed from V and 7 bases from J, the gap between germline ends came to 12 bases. CDR3 amino acids: CASSPDGGEQYF. In nucleotides, the CDR3 is TGTGCCAGCAGCCCCGATGGGGGTGAGCAGTACTTC.

The chain has TRBV7-9 and TRBJ2-7; the match to TRBD1 covers 7 bases. The V segment lost 7 bases and the J segment 5 bases; nucleotides outside the gene matches: 8. The CDR3 is 13 amino acids. The germline V gene encodes CDR1 SEHNR and CDR2 FQNEAQ (reference sequence). This CDR3 is CASNRQGFNEQYF. For the CDR3, the DNA is TGTGCCAGCAACCGACAGGGTTTCAACGAGCAGTACTTC.

The chain is built from TRBV4-2 and TRBJ1-3; D perhaps matches TRBD1 (6 bases). CDR3 length: 17 residues. Per germline, CDR1 LGHNA and CDR2 YNFKEQ. The V gene lost 2 bases and the J gene lost 3 bases, with 17 bases spanning the gap. This CDR3 is CASSQNWRGADGNTIYF. CDR3 DNA sequence: TGTGCCAGCAGCCAAAATTGGAGGGGGGCAGATGGAAACACCATATATTTT.

The genes are TRBV28 and TRBJ1-2, with D hard to call. The CDR3 is 12 residues long. The V and J ends lost 1 base and 7 bases respectively, with 7 bases between them. Germline CDR1 is MDHEN and CDR2 is SYDVKM. CDR3 in DNA: TGTGCCAGCAGTTTATTGGCCCTTGGCTACACCTTC. It is translated as CASSLLALGYTF.

The genes are TRBV18 and TRBJ1-1; maybe TRBD1 (6 bases). Trimming took off 5 bases at V and 1 base at J, with 14 bases between the two ends. The CDR3 runs 15 residues. The V gene's germline CDR1 is KGHSH and CDR2 LQKENI. The CDR3 sequence is CASSILQGRNTEAFF. In DNA, the CDR3 is TGTGCCAGCTCAATACTCCAGGGGAGGAACACTGAAGCTTTCTTT.

This chain links TRBV28 with TRBJ1-2; 8 nucleotides match TRBD1. The V gene's germline CDR1 is MDHEN and CDR2 SYDVKM. The CDR3 runs 13 residues. V lost 2 bases to trimming and J lost 5 bases; unmatched junction nucleotides: 1. The CDR3 region has the DNA TGTGCCAGCAGTTTACGACAGGGGTATGGCTACACCTTC. It encodes CASSLRQGYGYTF.

The chain recombines TRBV15 with TRBJ2-1; 11 nucleotides match TRBD1. CDR1 is LNHNV and CDR2 is YYDKDF in the germline V gene (reference sequence). V was clipped by 5 bases and J by 5 bases; unmatched bases: 5. The CDR3 covers 15 residues. CDR3 DNA: TGTGCCACCAGCCCTCGGACAGGGGGCCACAATGAGCAGTTCTTC. This codes for CATSPRTGGHNEQFF.

This clone was detected once. The chain has TRBV27 and TRBJ2-3, with TRBD1 identical over 9 bases. The CDR3 runs 16 residues. In germline, CDR1 is MNHEY, CDR2 SMNVEV (reference sequence). V trimming: 7 bases; J trimming: 0 bases; junction bases outside the gene matches: 8. The CDR3 nucleotides read TGTGCCAGCACCCCGGAGGGGACAGGGAGCACAGATACGCAGTATTTT. Translation: CASTPEGTGSTDTQYF.

This clone showed up just once. The CDR3 is CASSLFAQGNEKLFF. Here the CDR3 DNA reads TGTGCCAGCAGCTTGTTCGCACAGGGGAATGAAAAACTGTTTTTT. The V call is TRBV5-6, the J call TRBJ1-4, with 7 bases lining up with TRBD1. Trimming took 1 base from V and 5 from J; bases not matched to a gene: 5. Germline V gene lookup returns CDR1 SGHDT and CDR2 YYEEEE. The CDR3 has 15 residues.

This clone was detected only once. The chain combines TRBV20-1 with TRBJ1-5, with D perhaps TRBD1 (5 bases). Trimming shortened V by 3 bases and J by 6 bases, and 18 bases separated the two germline ends. Germline values: CDR1 DFQATT, CDR2 SNEGSKA (reference sequence). The CDR3 contains 15 residues. DNA of the CDR3: TGCAGTGCTAGTCCCATTTCGGGGGTGCGTCAGCCCCAGCATTTT. It encodes CSASPISGVRQPQHF.

The CDR3 loop is CASSPSTGRVNSPLHF. The CDR3 DNA is TGTGCCAGCAGTCCGAGTACGGGGAGAGTCAATTCACCCCTCCACTTT. The chain recombines TRBV11-2 with TRBJ1-6; D unresolved. The V end lost 6 bases, the J end lost 7 bases, and 19 bases lay between the germline ends. The CDR3 has 16 amino acids. Germline CDR1 and CDR2: SGHAT and FQNNGV.

This chain uses TRBV5-1 with TRBJ2-1; D remains ambiguous. Germline V CDR1 and CDR2: SGHRS, YFSETQ. V dropped 0 bases and J dropped 13 bases, with 8 bases sitting between them. The CDR3 spans 11 residues. The CDR3 region is CASSLEQAQFF. Here the CDR3 DNA reads TGCGCCAGCAGCTTGGAGCAAGCCCAGTTCTTC.

The gene calls are TRBV30 and TRBJ1-5; 8 bases fit TRBD1. Germline V gene sequence: CDR1 GTSNPN, CDR2 SVGIG (reference sequence). CDR3 length: 14 residues. Trimming at V came to 2 bases and at J to 10 bases, leaving 10 bases not matched to a gene. CDR3 in DNA: TGTGCCTGGAGTACTACAGGGGGGGACTTTCCCCAGCATTTT. This codes for CAWSTTGGDFPQHF.